Listed below are T cell receptor beta chains from one sample, sequenced in a study of cytomegalovirus exposure and HLA in healthy donors. Profiling relied on immunoSEQ multiplex PCR, and the TCRdb table lists in-frame clones only, not all of them. The sample contains about 160,000 clones, 82% of which appear only once. The specimen was PBMCs. The receptors stem from a girl aged 5-17 years in good health and CMV-seropositive. CDR3s include the opening cysteine and the closing phenylalanine or tryptophan. D genes are given only for firm matches. Rows may omit the clone size; those that give it use once, few, many or a size class.

TRBV7-8	few	TRBJ1-5	TRBD1	TGTGCCAGCAGCTTACCGCCGGGACAGGGGGCGCCGGGCAATCAGCCCCAGCATTTT	CASSLPPGQGAPGNQPQHF
TRBV5-1	-	TRBJ2-7	TRBD1	TGCGCCAGCAGCTGGGGACGACAGGGATCCTACGAGCAGTACTTC	CASSWGRQGSYEQYF
TRBV9	-	TRBJ2-3	-	TGTGCCAGCAGCGTAGTGGCAGGTCTTAGCACAGATACGCAGTATTTT	CASSVVAGLSTDTQYF
TRBV18	-	TRBJ1-5	TRBD1	TGTGCCAGCTCAGCGGACAGGGCTCAGCCCCAGCATTTT	CASSADRAQPQHF
TRBV7-8	-	TRBJ2-1	-	TGTGCCAGCAGCTTAGGAGGAGGTCTAGCGAGGGTAAATGAGCAGTTCTTC	CASSLGGGLARVNEQFF
TRBV11-1	-	TRBJ2-5	TRBD2	TGTGCCAGCAGCTACCCTAGCGGGGCCATGTACCAAGAGACCCAGTACTTC	CASSYPSGAMYQETQYF
TRBV7-9	once	TRBJ1-5	-	TGTGCCAGCAGCTTAGGCGGTCAGCCCCAGCATTTT	CASSLGGQPQHF
TRBV4-3	-	TRBJ1-4	TRBD1	TGCGCCAGCAGCCAAGACTGGACAGGACCTGAAAAACTGTTTTTT	CASSQDWTGPEKLFF
TRBV7-6	-	TRBJ2-3	-	TGTGCCAGCAGCTTAGGTCAGTCCACAGATACGCAGTATTTT	CASSLGQSTDTQYF
TRBV28	-	TRBJ1-4	TRBD1	TGTGCCAGCAGTTTAGGGGTTACAGGGGGTGAAAAACTGTTTTTT	CASSLGVTGGEKLFF
TRBV6-1	-	TRBJ1-1	-	TGTGCCAGCCAGACTACAGGGTCTGAAGCTTTCTTT	CASQTTGSEAFF
TRBV28	-	TRBJ2-7	-	TGTGCCAGCAGTACCCGACAGGCTATCTACGAGCAGTACTTC	CASSTRQAIYEQYF
TRBV5-6	few	TRBJ1-2	-	TGTGCCAGCAGCACGGGCCTAGCACGAGGCTACACCTTC	CASSTGLARGYTF
TRBV14	-	TRBJ2-5	-	TGTGCCAGCAGTAGCGGATATACGGGGACCCAGTACTTC	CASSSGYTGTQYF
TRBV19	-	TRBJ1-5	-	TGTGCCGGGTCCCCCCGGGGGGGGAGTAATAGTCAGCCCCAGCATTTT	CAGSPRGGSNSQPQHF
TRBV29-1	-	TRBJ1-1	-	TGCAGCGTTGATGAGGAAGCTTTCTTT	CSVDEEAFF
TRBV4-1	once	TRBJ2-7	-	TGCGCCAGCAGCCCTGGCCCGGGACACACCTACGAGCAGTACTTC	CASSPGPGHTYEQYF
TRBV30	once	TRBJ1-1	-	TGTGCCTGCGTTCCGACTCCAACCATAATGAACACTGAAGCTTTCTTT	CACVPTPTIMNTEAFF
TRBV2	once	TRBJ1-2	TRBD1	TGTGCCAGCAGGGCAACAGGGGATAATGGCTACACCTTC	CASRATGDNGYTF
TRBV2	-	TRBJ2-3	TRBD2	TGTGCCAGCATCAGGGTGAGGGCGGGAGTGGGAGATACGCAGTATTTT	CASIRVRAGVGDTQYF
TRBV10-1	-	TRBJ2-1	-	TGCGCCAGCAGTATACAGGGAAGGGAGCAGTTCTTC	CASSIQGREQFF
TRBV7-8	-	TRBJ1-2	-	TGTGCCAGCAGCCCTTACAGGGCCCTGGGCACCTTC	CASSPYRALGTF
TRBV5-6	few	TRBJ2-2	-	TGTGCCAGCAGCTTGCTTGGAGGGGCGAACACCGGGGAGCTGTTTTTT	CASSLLGGANTGELFF
TRBV28	few	TRBJ1-1	-	TGTGCCAGCAGTTTACGGGAGGTCGCTGAAGCTTTCTTT	CASSLREVAEAFF
TRBV28	-	TRBJ1-5	TRBD1	TGTGCCAGCAGTTTTGTCAGGGGGAGCAATCAGCCCCAGCATTTT	CASSFVRGSNQPQHF
TRBV7-3	-	TRBJ1-4	-	TGTGCCAGCAGCCGGTCCAACGGTGAAAAACTGTTTTTT	CASSRSNGEKLFF
TRBV28	once	TRBJ2-7	-	TGTGCCAGCAGTCAAGGGGGGGGTACTGTGTACGAGCAGTACTTC	CASSQGGGTVYEQYF
TRBV6-6	-	TRBJ1-2	-	TGTGCCAGCAGTTATGGGCCACACCCGATCTATGGCTACACCTTC	CASSYGPHPIYGYTF
TRBV7-6	-	TRBJ1-2	-	TGTGCCAGCAGCTTAGCGGGCAACAACTATGGCTACACCTTC	CASSLAGNNYGYTF
TRBV14	-	TRBJ1-2	-	TGTGCCAGCAGCCACCCGGTAGGACAACGGGTATACTATGGCTACACCTTC	CASSHPVGQRVYYGYTF
TRBV29-1	-	TRBJ1-3	-	TGCAGCGCTGCATACAGGGATGGAAACACCATATATTTT	CSAAYRDGNTIYF
TRBV9	-	TRBJ2-7	-	TGTGCCAGCAGCGTAGAGTCAGACTCCTACGAGCAGTACTTC	CASSVESDSYEQYF
TRBV29-1	-	TRBJ2-1	TRBD2	TGCAGCGTTGAAGACATTAGCGGGGAATCCTACAATGAGCAGTTCTTC	CSVEDISGESYNEQFF
TRBV7-2	-	TRBJ1-5	TRBD1	TGTGCCAGCAGCTTATCAGGGGGGATGCTTCAGCCCCAGCATTTT	CASSLSGGMLQPQHF
TRBV4-3	-	TRBJ2-2	TRBD1	TGCGCCAGCAGCCAAGACCGGACAGGGGCGGGCACCGGGGAGCTGTTTTTT	CASSQDRTGAGTGELFF
TRBV5-1	-	TRBJ1-4	-	TGCGCCAGCAGCTTGGGAGGAACTAATGAAAAACTGTTTTTT	CASSLGGTNEKLFF
TRBV6-1	-	TRBJ1-5	-	TGTGCCAGCAGTGTCGAGCGGAATAGCAATCAGCCCCAGCATTTT	CASSVERNSNQPQHF
TRBV11-2	-	TRBJ2-7	TRBD2	TGTGCCAGCAGCTGGACGAAACTAGCGGGGACCTACGAGCAGTACTTC	CASSWTKLAGTYEQYF
TRBV14	-	TRBJ1-2	-	TGTGCCAGCGGTATTGGAGATGGCTACACCTTC	CASGIGDGYTF
TRBV15	once	TRBJ2-3	-	TGTGCCACCAGCGATTACTCTACTACCACAGATACGCAGTATTTT	CATSDYSTTTDTQYF
TRBV11-2	once	TRBJ1-2	-	TGTGCCAGCAGATCCCTTCCGGGGGGCGCGAATGGCTACACCTTC	CASRSLPGGANGYTF
TRBV11-3	-	TRBJ2-1	-	TGTGCCAGCAGCTTAGATGGGGGGGCCAATGAGCAGTTCTTC	CASSLDGGANEQFF
TRBV10-2	-	TRBJ1-5	-	TGCGCCAGCATCGGACAAGTCAATCAGCCCCAGCATTTT	CASIGQVNQPQHF
TRBV5-4	few	TRBJ1-2	TRBD1	TGTGCCAGCAGCGAGACAGGGCTCGGTGGCTACACCTTC	CASSETGLGGYTF
TRBV5-4	-	TRBJ1-4	-	TGTGCCAGCAGCTTATCCGGCGGGACTCAAGTTAATGAAAAACTGTTTTTT	CASSLSGGTQVNEKLFF
TRBV28	-	TRBJ2-7	TRBD2	TGTGCCAGCAGTCTCTCCGGGGCTAGCGGGAGCCTGGGCGAGCAGTACTTC	CASSLSGASGSLGEQYF
TRBV6-5	-	TRBJ2-3	-	TGTGCCAGCAGTTACTCCCGGGGGAGCACAGATACGCAGTATTTT	CASSYSRGSTDTQYF
TRBV13	-	TRBJ2-1	TRBD2	TGTGCCAGCAGCAGGACTAGCCTTTCTTACAATGAGCAGTTCTTC	CASSRTSLSYNEQFF
TRBV4-1	once	TRBJ1-4	-	TGCGCCAGCAGCCAAGACCCGGGACAATACAGTGAAAAACTGTTTTTT	CASSQDPGQYSEKLFF